This T cell receptor (beta chain) was found in a study of T cells in localized non-small cell lung cancer. Findings of the study overall: Sequencing involved a lone tumor region, leaving heterogeneity possible. Among the tissues sampled, uninvolved adjacent lung had the highest T cell clonality, above tumor. Greater T cell density in blood accompanied longer overall survival.

Using immunoSEQ multiplex PCR, the repertoire was profiled, and TCRdb retains in-frame clones only, with some absent. The sample lists around 91,000 clones; about nine tenths were seen once. As to this clone: Its antigen is unknown.

Germline V lookup: CDR1 MGHDK, CDR2 SYGVNS. V lost 2 bases and J 1 base, leaving 11 bases between the germline ends. The CDR3 extends over 15 amino acids. The specimen was peripheral blood, collected before any cancer treatment. The clonotype comes from a man aged 40 to 70 with stage I squamous cell lung carcinoma. The rearrangement joins TRBV25-1 to TRBJ2-5; either TRBD1 or TRBD2 may fit D (5 bases each). The CDR3 reads CASSEGAGFQETQYF. CDR3 DNA sequence: TGTGCCAGCAGTGAAGGGGCGGGCTTCCAAGAGACCCAGTACTTC.